Described below is a single T cell receptor beta chain sequence and its context. Its matching antigen is unknown. This PCR relied on a set of 60 Vbeta primers and 13 Jbeta primers. The table came from immunoSEQ multiplex PCR; TCRdb's copy has only in-frame clones and leaves some out. The data hold roughly 100,000 clones, with approximately 70% observed a single time. This sample is part of a study of cytomegalovirus exposure and HLA in healthy donors. Whole-study results and caveats: A later analysis showed TCR association rates differing by HLA locus, peaking at DRB1 and lowest at HLA-C. Listed as cytomegalovirus-associated were over 150 TCR beta chains. In terms of immune exposure information, only CMV serostatus was available.

The germline gives CDR1 SGDLS, CDR2 YYNGEE. There are 14 residues in the CDR3. J gave up 5 bases and V 3 bases, and 2 bases lay outside the gene matches. This TCR was sampled from a man aged 40-49 years in good health and CMV-seropositive. The chain joins TRBV9 to TRBJ2-1, with 10 bases aligning to TRBD2. Source material: PBMCs. This CDR3 reads CASSGGLANNEQFF. The CDR3 DNA reads as TGTGCCAGCAGCGGGGGACTAGCGAACAATGAGCAGTTCTTC.